This entry lists 26 T cell receptor beta chains sequenced from one sample in a study of beta chain features in type 1 diabetes. General study points: In all four CD4+ subsets, TCRB CDR3 length was significantly, moderately reduced in type 1 diabetes.

Their antigen targets remain unknown. The isolated RNA, all of it, was reverse transcribed, so expressed TCRB transcripts were what got sequenced. The assay was immunoSEQ multiplex PCR, and TCRdb's table has in-frame clones only and misses some. The table includes under 130,000 clones, under 30% detected once. Sequenced sample: central memory CD4+ T cells from blood. These TCRs come from a woman under 30 with type 1 diabetes.

The rearrangement joins TRBV5-1 to TRBJ1-2; possible D gene TRBD1, 5 bases. The germline V gene encodes CDR1 SGHRS and CDR2 YFSETQ. This CDR3 contains 14 residues. Trimming left V 4 bases short and J 4 bases short, with 14 bases between. CDR3 sequence (DNA): TGCGCCAGCAGCCCCGACAGATCTGCCTATGGCTACACCTTC. Encoded protein: CASSPDRSAYGYTF.

This chain links TRBV6-1 with TRBJ2-1; possible D gene TRBD1, 5 bases. This CDR3 has 18 amino acids. With 2 bases removed from V and 4 bases from J, the gap between germline ends came to 21 bases. Germline CDR1 reads MNHNS; CDR2 reads SASEGT. CDR3 protein: CASSEIGATVSLYNEQFF. In DNA form, the CDR3 reads TGTGCCAGCAGTGAAATTGGGGCAACAGTTTCCCTTTACAATGAGCAGTTCTTC.

The chain couples TRBV9 to TRBJ1-2; 7 bases map to TRBD1. This CDR3 is built from 15 residues. V dropped 3 bases and J dropped 3; count of bases not matched to a gene: 8. CDR1 SGDLS and CDR2 YYNGEE come from the germline V gene. The CDR3 sequence is CASSEATGSHYGYTF. DNA for the CDR3: TGTGCCAGCAGCGAAGCGACAGGGTCTCACTATGGCTACACCTTC.

This clone was observed a few times. This chain links TRBV10-3 with TRBJ2-7; 7 bases are shared with TRBD2. Germline loops: CDR1 ENHRY, CDR2 SYGVKD. Germline trimming cut 0 bases from V and 5 bases from J; bases unmatched to any gene: 1. The CDR3 runs to 13 residues. CDR3 sequence: CAISESRGDEQYF. CDR3 sequence (DNA): TGTGCCATCAGTGAGTCTCGGGGGGACGAGCAGTACTTC.

This chain joins TRBV18 and TRBJ2-7; 9 bases are a match to TRBD1. V was pared by 4 bases and J by 5 bases, with 6 bases of the junction left unmatched. This CDR3 has 14 residues. CDR1 is KGHSH, CDR2 LQKENI, per germline. The CDR3 region is CASSQGQGSHEQYV. In nucleotides, the CDR3 is TGTGCCAGCTCACAGGGACAGGGAAGTCACGAGCAGTACGTC.

This clone was counted a single time. This sequence joins TRBV2 and TRBJ2-3; 9 positions match TRBD2. Germline CDR1 and CDR2: SNHLY and FYNNEI. J lost 4 bases, V lost 5 bases, and 7 bases had no gene match. The CDR3 is made up of 15 amino acids. The CDR3 sequence: CASSPSRGRADTQYF. The DNA for the CDR3 is TGTGCCAGCAGTCCCTCGCGCGGGAGGGCAGATACGCAGTATTTT.

CDR3 protein: CASSFGRNTEAFF. The DNA of the CDR3 is TGTGCCAGCAGCTTTGGCAGGAACACTGAAGCTTTCTTT. This sequence joins TRBV5-6 and TRBJ1-1; D gene ambiguous. The V end was cut by 2 bases, the J end by 1 base, with 6 bases between. Per germline, CDR1 SGHDT and CDR2 YYEEEE. The CDR3 covers 13 residues.

The genes are TRBV30 and TRBJ2-5; the match to TRBD1 covers 7 bases. With V trimmed by 1 base and J by 5 bases, 4 bases remained unmatched. CDR3 length: 13 amino acids. Germline V lookup: CDR1 GTSNPN, CDR2 SVGIG (reference sequence). CDR3 loop: CAWSGDSLETQYF. The CDR3 bases are TGTGCCTGGAGTGGGGACAGTTTGGAGACCCAGTACTTC.

The chain couples TRBV5-1 to TRBJ2-2, with 10 bases identical to TRBD1. Trimming cost V 5 bases and J 4 bases; bases outside gene matches: 5. There are 15 residues in the CDR3. CDR1 is SGHRS and CDR2 is YFSETQ in the germline V gene. CDR3: CASSNDRGLTGELFF. The CDR3 nucleotides read TGCGCCAGCAGTAACGACAGGGGGCTCACCGGGGAGCTGTTTTTT.

This clone occurred a few times. The gene calls are TRBV5-1 and TRBJ1-4, with 9 bases identical to TRBD1. The length of the CDR3 is 14 residues. The V and J ends lost 5 bases and 5 bases, in that order; junction bases with no gene match: 4. The germline V gene has CDR1 SGHRS and CDR2 YFSETQ. The CDR3 DNA follows: TGCGCCAGCAGTCCCGGGACAGGGAATGAAAAACTGTTTTTT. Its translation is CASSPGTGNEKLFF.

This clone was seen a handful of times. V and J are TRBV30 and TRBJ2-1, with TRBD2 matching 7 bases. The germline CDR1 and CDR2 sequences are GTSNPN and SVGIG (reference sequence). V gave up 0 bases and J gave up 2 bases; unmatched junction bases: 13. The CDR3 loop spans 18 amino acids. The CDR3 nucleotides are TGTGCCTGGAGTGTACGAGCGGGAATGGTTGGTGCCTACAATGAGCAGTTCTTC. This translates into CAWSVRAGMVGAYNEQFF. Variable domain in full (rest from reference TRBV30 and TRBJ2-1): SQTIHQWPATLVQPVGSPLSLECTVEGTSNPNLYWYRQAAGRGLQLLFYSVGIGQISSEVPQNLSASRPQDRQFILSSKKLLLSDSGFYLCAWSVRAGMVGAYNEQFFGPGTRLTVL.

The chain joins TRBV10-3 to TRBJ1-1; a weak D match, TRBD1 (6 bases). The V end was cut by 10 bases, the J end by 3 bases, with 12 bases between. From germline, CDR1 is ENHRY and CDR2 SYGVKD. This CDR3 comprises 12 residues. The DNA for the CDR3 is TGTGCCACCTGGACAGCGGACACTGAAGCTTTCTTT. It is translated as CATWTADTEAFF.

There are a few counts of this clone. The CDR3 DNA follows: TGTGCCAGCAGCTTAAATCAGGGGGCTTTTGGCTACACCTTC. Translation gives CASSLNQGAFGYTF. This rearrangement joins TRBV7-2 to TRBJ1-2; 8 bases fit TRBD1. This CDR3 is 14 amino acids long. From germline, CDR1 is SGHTA and CDR2 FQGNSA. Losses at the gene ends were 2 bases for V and 7 bases for J; bases not matched to a gene: 6.

The J gene is TRBJ1-1, the V gene TRBV6-5; D gene unclear. Trimming removed 3 bases from V and 1 base from J, with 9 bases in between. CDR1 is MNHEY, CDR2 SVGAGI, per germline. CDR3 length: 14 residues. The CDR3 spells CASSYGTSNTEAFF. In DNA, the CDR3 is TGTGCCAGCAGTTATGGCACCTCGAACACTGAAGCTTTCTTT.

The chain carries TRBV11-2 and TRBJ2-7; 9 nucleotides line up with TRBD2. Germline-derived CDR1 and CDR2 are SGHAT and FQNNGV. CDR3 length: 15 amino acids. V gave up 1 base and J gave up 3 bases; unmatched junction bases: 4. The CDR3 loop reads CASSLGATSGYEQYV. As DNA, the CDR3 is TGTGCCAGCAGCTTAGGCGCGACTAGCGGCTACGAGCAGTACGTC.

This chain connects TRBV19 to TRBJ2-1, with D possibly being TRBD2 (5 bases). Germline-derived CDR1 and CDR2 are LNHDA and SQIVND (reference sequence). The CDR3 sequence is 14 residues long. V was cut by 9 bases and J by 0 bases, with 12 bases left in between. CDR3 sequence reads: CASEGVSSYNEQFF. The CDR3 region has the DNA TGTGCCAGCGAGGGAGTAAGCTCCTACAATGAGCAGTTCTTC. The variable domain in full, with the rest retrieved from reference TRBV19 and TRBJ2-1, is DGGITQSPKYLFRKEGQNVTLSCEQNLNHDAMYWYRQDPGQGLRLIYYSQIVNDFQKGDIAEGYSVSREKKESFPLTVTSAQKNPTAFYLCASEGVSSYNEQFFGPGTRLTVL.

The chain employs TRBV7-9 and TRBJ1-1, with 9 bases that match TRBD1. With 5 bases clipped from V and 0 bases from J, the junction kept 7 bases outside the gene matches. CDR1 is SEHNR and CDR2 is FQNEAQ in the germline V gene (reference sequence). This CDR3 comprises 16 residues. Written as DNA, the CDR3 is TGTGCCAGCAGCCCCGGGACAGGGAGGCTGAACACTGAAGCTTTCTTT. Its protein is CASSPGTGRLNTEAFF.

The table lists this clone with a few counts. The chain recombines TRBV5-1 with TRBJ1-1; TRBD1 matches 9 bases. The CDR3 extends over 13 amino acids. After removal of 0 bases from V and 6 bases from J, the junction contained 0 bases not matched to a gene. Germline CDR1 SGHRS, CDR2 YFSETQ. The CDR3 here is CASSLGQGAEAFF. CDR3 coding DNA: TGCGCCAGCAGCTTGGGACAGGGGGCTGAAGCTTTCTTT.

This clone appeared a few times. The rearrangement uses TRBV19 and TRBJ2-1; D possibly corresponds to TRBD2 (5 bases). With 2 bases removed from V and 2 bases from J, the gap between germline ends came to 16 bases. The V gene's germline CDR1 is LNHDA and CDR2 SQIVND (reference sequence). CDR3 length: 17 amino acids. Written as DNA, the CDR3 is TGTGCCAGTAGTATATTTCGAAAAGGAGGAACCTACAATGAGCAGTTCTTC. Translating it yields CASSIFRKGGTYNEQFF.

This clone was recorded at least ten times. V is TRBV19 and J is TRBJ2-1; 7 bases agree with TRBD2. CDR1 LNHDA and CDR2 SQIVND come from the germline V gene (reference sequence). J was trimmed by 6 bases and V by 3 bases; bases with no gene match: 8. This CDR3 is 15 amino acids long. In DNA form, the CDR3 reads TGTGCCAGTAGTATGGGGGGGAGCCGGAGCAATGAGCAGTTCTTC. As protein: CASSMGGSRSNEQFF.

The CDR3 sequence is CASSPTTDRVETQYF. For the CDR3, the DNA is TGTGCCAGCAGTCCAACTACCGACAGGGTAGAGACCCAGTACTTC. This chain joins TRBV2 and TRBJ2-5; 7 bases line up with TRBD1. The CDR3 extends over 15 amino acids. The germline CDR1 and CDR2 sequences are SNHLY and FYNNEI. The junction had 10 bases not matched to a gene; V was cut back by 5 bases and J by 4 bases. The whole variable domain, filled in from reference TRBV2 and TRBJ2-5, reads EPEVTQTPSHQVTQMGQEVILRCVPISNHLYFYWYRQILGQKVEFLVSFYNNEISEKSEIFDDQFSVERPDGSNFTLKIRSTKLEDSAMYFCASSPTTDRVETQYFGPGTRLLVL.

The chain is built from TRBV27 and TRBJ2-7; D gene uncertain. Trimming removed 6 bases from V and 2 bases from J, with 11 bases in between. The germline CDR1 and CDR2 sequences are MNHEY and SMNVEV (reference sequence). The length of the CDR3 is 13 residues. As DNA, the CDR3 is TGTGCCAGCAGGGGCGCAACCACCTACGAGCAGTACGTC. This sequence encodes CASRGATTYEQYV.

The rearrangement links TRBV7-6 to TRBJ2-7, with D maybe TRBD1 (5 bases). The CDR3 consists of 12 residues. Trimming left V 5 bases short and J 3 bases short, with 8 bases between. Per the germline V gene, CDR1 is SGHVS and CDR2 is FNYEAQ. This CDR3 is CASSDSYYEQYF. The CDR3 DNA sequence: TGTGCCAGCAGCGACAGTTACTACGAGCAGTACTTC.

This chain joins TRBV11-2 and TRBJ2-3, with 7 bases identical to TRBD2. The CDR3 is 14 amino acids. V trimming: 0 bases; J trimming: 11 bases; junction bases outside the gene matches: 8. Germline V lookup: CDR1 SGHAT, CDR2 FQNNGV. The CDR3 DNA reads as TGTGCCAGCAGCTTAGATGTCGGCGGGGAGGGGCAGTATTTT. As protein: CASSLDVGGEGQYF.

This clone was counted a few times. This chain connects TRBV21-1 to TRBJ2-1; the table's D call of TRBD2 was not tested on the DNA. TRBV21-1 is described as a pseudogene. This CDR3 comprises 14 residues. This CDR3 is CATRTSEGGNEQFF. Here the CDR3 DNA reads TGTGCCACCAGGACCTCGGAGGGAGGCAATGAGCAGTTCTTC.

For the CDR3, the DNA is TGTGCCAGCAGCTTAGTTGCTGGAGCGGGCAATCAGCCCCAGCATTTT. This codes for CASSLVAGAGNQPQHF. The genes are TRBV7-8 and TRBJ1-5, with D unclear. The V and J ends lost 1 base and 2 bases respectively, with 12 bases between them. CDR1 is SGHVS and CDR2 is FQNEAQ in the germline V gene. The CDR3 length is 16 residues.